This T cell receptor beta chain was captured by sequencing in a study of cytomegalovirus exposure and HLA in healthy donors. The PCR employed 60 Vbeta primers together with 13 Jbeta primers. Here immunoSEQ multiplex PCR was the method, and the copy in TCRdb shows in-frame clones only, minus some. Of fewer than 200,000 clones in the sample, under 75% are singletons; the top ten hold less than 8.5%. This CDR3 region has 13 residues. CDR1 GTSNPN and CDR2 SVGIG come from the germline V gene (reference sequence). V lost 4 bases, J lost 4 bases, and 13 bases lay in between. Sequenced input: PBMCs. The rearrangement joins TRBV30 to TRBJ1-1, with D possibly TRBD1 on 5 matching bases. The clonotype comes from a man aged 35-49 years in good health and CMV-seropositive. CDR3 nucleotide sequence: TGTGCCTGGACCTTGCGGGGGGGCACTGAAGCTTTCTTT. Residues: CAWTLRGGTEAFF.